This TCR beta chain stems from a study of blood T cell repertoires in COVID-19. For the study at large: Material from acute and convalescent COVID-19 was sourced from the United States, Italy and Spain. The analysed material was cDNA or gDNA that came from T cells, B-cell-depleted T cells, or PBMCs.

Per the original methods: Reference gene primers were amplified, and this amplification served to estimate nucleated cell counts. Repertoires were generated with immunoSEQ multiplex PCR, while TCRdb's copy carries only in-frame clones and drops some. D and trimming come from the DNA, and the V and J calls and clone size come from that table. The sample consists of over 110,000 clones, 88% of them appearing once. The germline V gene encodes CDR1 MDHEN and CDR2 SYDVKM. The J segment lost 3 bases and the V segment lost 4 bases, leaving 7 bases of the junction unmatched. The CDR3 totals 15 residues. The chain is built from TRBV28 and TRBJ1-2; 8 bases map to TRBD1. The sequencing sample was made of peripheral blood. This receptor was taken from a woman aged 45-65 years with acute or convalescent COVID-19. The CDR3 coding sequence is TGTGCCAGCAGTTCCCAGGGGGCACTAGACTATGGCTACACCTTC. This codes for CASSSQGALDYGYTF.